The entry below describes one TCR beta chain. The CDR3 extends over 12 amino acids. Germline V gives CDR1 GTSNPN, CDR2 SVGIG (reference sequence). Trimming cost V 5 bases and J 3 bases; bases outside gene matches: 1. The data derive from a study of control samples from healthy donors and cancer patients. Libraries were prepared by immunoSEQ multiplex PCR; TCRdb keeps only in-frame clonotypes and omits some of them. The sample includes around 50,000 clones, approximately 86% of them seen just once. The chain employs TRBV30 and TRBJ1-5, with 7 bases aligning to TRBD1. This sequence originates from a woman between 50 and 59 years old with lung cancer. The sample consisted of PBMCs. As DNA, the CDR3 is TGTGCCTGGGACAGGGACAATCAGCCCCAGCATTTT. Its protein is CAWDRDNQPQHF.